The entry below gives a single T cell receptor (beta chain) sequence along with its context. Its cognate antigen is unknown. These data come from a study of cytomegalovirus exposure and HLA in healthy donors. J gave up 7 bases and V 3 bases, and 6 bases lay outside the gene matches. The CDR3 is 15 amino acids. CDR1 and CDR2 from the germline V gene are MDHEN and SYDVKM. The donors were part of the roughly 130-subject validation cohort, which stood apart from the roughly 670-subject first cohort. Method: immunoSEQ multiplex PCR; TCRdb's copy keeps in-frame clones and lacks some. The table lists 90,000 to 100,000 clones, over 85% of them singletons. Findings of the study overall: The study flagged approximately 180 TCR beta chains as cytomegalovirus-associated.

The chain carries TRBV28 and TRBJ2-1, with 10 bases that match TRBD1. The material sequenced was PBMCs. This clonotype was sampled from a woman in her 30s in good health and CMV-seropositive. In nucleotides, the CDR3 is TGTGCCAGCAGTTTCCGGGACAGGGGATTGAATGAGCAGTTCTTC. It is translated as CASSFRDRGLNEQFF.